Described below is a single T cell receptor beta chain sequence and its context. Its matching antigen is unknown. Trimming removed 5 bases from V and 8 bases from J; junction bases left unmatched: 22. The CDR3 runs to 20 residues. CDR1 is MDHEN and CDR2 is SYDVKM in the germline V gene. Unique molecular identifiers tagged the TCRbeta library. From the PCR reads, TCRdb called clonotypes with MiXCR, one entry per CDR3 protein. Of 450,000 to 600,000 distinct CDR3 sequences detected, around 13% appear once; the ten largest clones hold 2% to 2.5%. This entry comes from a study of T-cell reconstitution after alpha-beta-depleted transplantation in children. Points from the study as a whole: Approximately two months post-transplant, alpha-beta T cells reportedly originated from several hundred expanded graft clones.

The rearrangement uses TRBV28 and TRBJ2-4; 12 nucleotides match TRBD2. This TCR was recovered from a male patient aged 10 to 17 who had a stem cell transplant for acute myeloid leukemia, so the T cells may come from the graft donor. Sequences were derived from PBMCs, mostly from graft donor cells, sampled 360 days after TCRalphabeta/CD19-depleted stem cell transplant. The CDR3 spells CASSPKGWLLAGGVRYIQYF. For the CDR3, the DNA is TGTGCCAGCAGTCCCAAGGGATGGTTACTAGCGGGAGGTGTACGTTACATTCAGTACTTC.